This is a list of T cell receptor beta chains from one sample in a study of OX40 agonist ivuxolimab in advanced cancers. Generated by immunoSEQ multiplex PCR, the TCRdb table keeps only in-frame clones and is missing some. This sample yields tens of thousands of clones, of which around 90% are seen a single time; around 0.37% belongs to the top ten. The starting material was CD4+ or CD8+ T cells sorted from blood, obtained in a trial of the OX40 agonist ivuxolimab. These receptors all stem from an adult with an advanced solid tumor such as melanoma, head and neck, liver or kidney cancer. Both conserved end residues are part of each CDR3. Each record gives: J gene, CDR3 length, D gene, V gene, clone size, CDR3 protein, CDR3 DNA. A D gene is named only where the DNA matches it firmly. Not every row has a clone size; where given, it reads once, few, many or a size class.

TRBJ1-1	15	TRBD1	TRBV7-6	-	CASSSGQFMNTEAFF	TGTGCCAGCAGCTCGGGACAGTTCATGAACACTGAAGCTTTCTTT
TRBJ1-6	17	-	TRBV4-1	-	CASSQDAAGVKYSPLHF	TGCGCCAGCAGCCAAGATGCGGCTGGGGTTAAGTATTCACCCCTCCACTTT
TRBJ2-2	15	-	TRBV5-1	-	CASSLALMNTGELFF	TGCGCCAGCAGCTTGGCACTTATGAACACCGGGGAGCTGTTTTTT
TRBJ1-2	15	TRBD1	TRBV27	-	CASSSLGGTGSGYTF	TGTGCCAGCAGCTCACTGGGCGGGACAGGTTCTGGCTACACCTTC
TRBJ2-2	20	TRBD2	TRBV4-2	few	CASSPRSPAAGGRGTGELFF	TGTGCCAGCAGCCCTCGGTCCCCCGCAGCGGGGGGGCGAGGCACCGGGGAGCTGTTTTTT
TRBJ2-4	18	TRBD2	TRBV5-1	once	CASSLRSGTSGTKNIQYF	TGCGCCAGCAGCTTGAGATCCGGGACTAGCGGGACCAAAAACATTCAGTACTTC
TRBJ2-3	17	TRBD1	TRBV9	-	CASSSRQGQGNTDTQYF	TGTGCCAGCAGCTCTCGCCAGGGACAGGGGAACACAGATACGCAGTATTTT
TRBJ1-2	13	TRBD1	TRBV6-6	-	CASSTTGYYGYTF	TGTGCCAGCAGCACGACAGGGTACTATGGCTACACCTTC
TRBJ2-3	18	-	TRBV7-8	-	CASSLPGHGLISTDTQYF	TGTGCCAGCAGCTTGCCGGGACACGGATTAATTAGCACAGATACGCAGTATTTT
TRBJ2-7	15	TRBD2	TRBV5-7	-	CASSFGTSGAGEQYF	TGTGCCAGCAGCTTCGGGACTAGCGGGGCCGGCGAGCAGTACTTC
TRBJ2-7	15	-	TRBV7-9	-	CASSFWGRQGGEQYF	TGTGCCAGCAGCTTTTGGGGGCGGCAGGGAGGTGAGCAGTACTTC
TRBJ2-5	15	-	TRBV28	-	CASSLTQGGTETQYF	TGTGCCAGCAGTTTGACTCAGGGCGGGACTGAGACCCAGTACTTC
TRBJ2-7	12	-	TRBV12-5	-	CASGLVGGEQYF	TGTGCTAGTGGTTTGGTAGGAGGCGAGCAGTACTTC
TRBJ2-7	14	TRBD2	TRBV5-7	-	CASSHRGGAYEQYF	TGTGCCAGCAGCCATCGGGGGGGGGCCTACGAGCAGTACTTC
TRBJ2-6	15	-	TRBV30	-	CAWSVGGAGANVLTF	TGTGCCTGGAGTGTCGGTGGGGCTGGGGCCAACGTCCTGACTTTC
TRBJ2-3	16	-	TRBV6-5	-	CASSYSWGAPTDTQYF	TGTGCCAGCAGTTACTCGTGGGGGGCCCCCACAGATACGCAGTATTTT
TRBJ2-7	18	-	TRBV30	-	CAWSVGPLDREGVYEQYF	TGTGCCTGGAGTGTGGGACCCCTGGACAGGGAGGGAGTCTACGAGCAGTACTTC
TRBJ1-4	14	-	TRBV30	-	CAWNWGGAHEKLFF	TGTGCCTGGAATTGGGGGGGGGCGCATGAAAAACTGTTTTTT
TRBJ2-1	16	TRBD1	TRBV19	-	CASRGTGTAPYNEQFF	TGTGCCAGTAGGGGTACCGGGACAGCGCCCTACAATGAGCAGTTCTTC
TRBJ2-7	11	-	TRBV13	-	CASSLIHEQYF	TGTGCCAGCAGCTTAATCCACGAGCAGTACTTC
TRBJ2-7	13	-	TRBV5-8	-	CASSSWVGVEQYF	TGTGCCAGCAGCTCCTGGGTGGGTGTCGAGCAGTACTTC
TRBJ1-2	15	-	TRBV4-1	-	CASSQDDGANYGYTF	TGCGCCAGCAGCCAAGACGACGGGGCTAACTATGGCTACACCTTC
TRBJ1-2	14	-	TRBV28	once	CASRTQQGSYGYTF	TGTGCCAGCAGGACCCAACAGGGAAGCTATGGCTACACCTTC
TRBJ2-7	13	-	TRBV4-3	-	CASSQSVTYEQYF	TGCGCCAGCAGCCAATCGGTCACCTACGAGCAGTACTTC
TRBJ1-5	11	-	TRBV5-3	-	CARSLAQPQHF	TGTGCCAGAAGCTTGGCTCAGCCCCAGCATTTT
TRBJ2-6	15	-	TRBV7-2	-	CASTLRGSGANVLTF	TGTGCCAGCACCCTAAGGGGCTCTGGGGCCAACGTCCTGACTTTC
TRBJ2-4	16	TRBD1	TRBV19	-	CARDRNTRLAKNIQYF	TGTGCAAGGGACAGAAATACCAGGCTAGCCAAAAACATTCAGTACTTC
TRBJ2-2	15	-	TRBV7-2	-	CASSLSPSKAGELFF	TGTGCCAGCAGCTTATCGCCTAGTAAGGCCGGGGAGCTGTTTTTT
TRBJ2-2	15	-	TRBV11-2	-	CASSLDQGYTGELFF	TGTGCCAGCAGCTTAGATCAGGGGTACACCGGGGAGCTGTTTTTT
TRBJ2-5	16	-	TRBV5-1	-	CASSFGAGAYQETQYF	TGCGCCAGCAGCTTTGGGGCGGGCGCGTACCAAGAGACCCAGTACTTC
TRBJ1-2	14	-	TRBV30	-	CAWSDGDGYYGYTF	TGTGCCTGGAGCGACGGGGACGGATACTATGGCTACACCTTC
TRBJ2-3	15	TRBD1	TRBV27	-	CASSPPGTVTDTQYF	TGTGCCAGCAGCCCGCCCGGGACAGTCACAGATACGCAGTATTTT
TRBJ2-7	15	TRBD2	TRBV27	-	CASSLGRAQNHEQYF	TGTGCCAGCAGTTTGGGGAGGGCTCAGAACCACGAGCAGTACTTC
TRBJ2-7	14	TRBD1	TRBV6-6	-	CASSHRTGSGEQYF	TGTGCCAGCAGTCATCGGACAGGTTCTGGCGAGCAGTACTTC
TRBJ2-2	15	TRBD2	TRBV11-2	-	CASSPISGSTGELFF	TGTGCCAGCAGCCCTATTAGCGGGAGCACCGGGGAGCTGTTTTTT
TRBJ1-1	13	-	TRBV11-2	-	CASSLAGVTEAFF	TGTGCCAGCAGCTTAGCAGGGGTCACTGAAGCTTTCTTT
TRBJ1-1	14	-	TRBV7-2	-	CASSLGGMRTEAFF	TGTGCCAGCAGCTTAGGGGGGATGAGGACTGAAGCTTTCTTT
TRBJ2-6	15	-	TRBV6-5	-	CASSQQKAGANVLTF	TGTGCCAGCAGCCAACAGAAGGCTGGGGCCAACGTCCTGACTTTC
TRBJ2-2	17	TRBD1	TRBV7-7	-	CASSLATGQGKAGELFF	TGTGCTAGCAGCTTAGCTACGGGACAGGGGAAGGCCGGGGAGCTGTTTTTT
TRBJ1-2	16	-	TRBV11-2	few	CASSTLSGIRYYGYTF	TGTGCCAGCAGCACCCTAAGCGGGATAAGATACTATGGCTACACCTTC
TRBJ2-7	16	-	TRBV9	once	CASSVAPIRDTYEQYF	TGTGCCAGCAGCGTAGCCCCAATCCGGGACACCTACGAGCAGTACTTC
TRBJ2-3	16	TRBD2	TRBV5-5	-	CASSLPSGVSTDTQYF	TGTGCCAGCAGCCTGCCGAGCGGGGTGTCCACAGATACGCAGTATTTT
TRBJ1-1	14	TRBD1	TRBV6-5	-	CASVLDRVVTEAFF	TGTGCCAGCGTCCTGGACAGGGTGGTAACTGAAGCTTTCTTT
TRBJ1-6	16	-	TRBV7-2	once	CASSLRAAGQNSPLHF	TGTGCCAGCAGCTTAAGGGCAGCAGGGCAGAATTCACCCCTCCACTTT
TRBJ1-4	14	TRBD1	TRBV5-1	-	CASSLGGGSEKLFF	TGCGCCAGCAGCTTGGGAGGGGGCTCAGAAAAACTGTTTTTT
TRBJ2-3	14	TRBD2	TRBV2	-	CASSLAGGTDTQYF	TGTGCCAGCAGCCTAGCGGGGGGGACAGATACGCAGTATTTT
TRBJ2-2	14	-	TRBV6-5	-	CASSLQGNTGELFF	TGTGCCAGCAGTTTACAGGGGAACACCGGGGAGCTGTTTTTT
TRBJ2-5	14	-	TRBV21-1	-	CASSKGGRGETQYF	TGTGCCAGCAGCAAAGGAGGCAGGGGAGAGACCCAGTACTTC
TRBJ2-1	14	-	TRBV11-3	-	CASRDRFGYNEQFF	TGTGCCAGCCGAGACAGATTCGGGTACAATGAGCAGTTCTTC
TRBJ1-6	14	-	TRBV9	-	CASSPIGGESPLHF	TGTGCCAGCAGCCCCATTGGCGGGGAATCACCCCTCCACTTT
TRBJ2-3	11	-	TRBV10-3	-	CAISDTNTQYF	TGTGCCATCAGCGACACCAATACGCAGTATTTT
TRBJ1-2	16	-	TRBV4-2	-	CASSQETGSRNYGYTF	TGTGCCAGCAGCCAAGAAACAGGTTCACGGAACTATGGCTACACCTTC
TRBJ2-5	15	TRBD1	TRBV19	-	CASSIGTGGQETQYF	TGTGCCAGTAGTATAGGGACAGGGGGGCAAGAGACCCAGTACTTC
TRBJ1-2	13	-	TRBV4-3	once	CASSQEAGYGYTF	TGCGCCAGCAGCCAAGAAGCAGGCTATGGCTACACCTTC
TRBJ2-1	15	-	TRBV19	-	CASSMAGVFLGEQFF	TGTGCCAGTAGTATGGCAGGGGTCTTTCTCGGTGAGCAGTTCTTC
TRBJ2-7	15	TRBD1	TRBV19	-	CASSIATGQGHKQYF	TGTGCCAGTAGTATAGCCACGGGACAGGGGCACAAGCAGTACTTC
TRBJ2-1	19	TRBD2	TRBV2	-	CASSEGHGVAGTLFNEQFF	TGTGCCAGCAGTGAAGGGCACGGGGTAGCGGGGACGCTTTTCAATGAGCAGTTCTTC
TRBJ2-2	13	-	TRBV7-8	-	CASSLRVTGELFF	TGTGCCAGCAGCTTAAGGGTCACCGGGGAGCTGTTTTTT
TRBJ2-7	14	-	TRBV11-2	once	CASSLEGQGYEQYF	TGTGCCAGCAGCTTAGAAGGCCAGGGCTACGAGCAGTACTTC
TRBJ2-7	15	-	TRBV7-9	-	CASSPHSGLPYEQYF	TGTGCCAGCAGCCCCCACTCGGGACTCCCCTACGAGCAGTACTTC